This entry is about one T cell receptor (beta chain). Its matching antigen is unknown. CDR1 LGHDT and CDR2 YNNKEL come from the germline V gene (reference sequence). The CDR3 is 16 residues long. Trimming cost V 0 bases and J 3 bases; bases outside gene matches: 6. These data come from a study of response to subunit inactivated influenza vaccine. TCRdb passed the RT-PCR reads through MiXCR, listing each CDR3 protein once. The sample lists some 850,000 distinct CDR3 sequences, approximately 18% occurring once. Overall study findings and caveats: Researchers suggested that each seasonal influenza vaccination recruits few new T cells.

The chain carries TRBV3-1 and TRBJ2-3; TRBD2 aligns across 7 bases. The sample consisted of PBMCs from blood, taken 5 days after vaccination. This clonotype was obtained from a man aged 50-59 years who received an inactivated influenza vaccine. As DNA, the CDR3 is TGTGCCAGCAGCCAAGATGGGGGGGGACCTACAGATACGCAGTATTTT. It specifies CASSQDGGGPTDTQYF.